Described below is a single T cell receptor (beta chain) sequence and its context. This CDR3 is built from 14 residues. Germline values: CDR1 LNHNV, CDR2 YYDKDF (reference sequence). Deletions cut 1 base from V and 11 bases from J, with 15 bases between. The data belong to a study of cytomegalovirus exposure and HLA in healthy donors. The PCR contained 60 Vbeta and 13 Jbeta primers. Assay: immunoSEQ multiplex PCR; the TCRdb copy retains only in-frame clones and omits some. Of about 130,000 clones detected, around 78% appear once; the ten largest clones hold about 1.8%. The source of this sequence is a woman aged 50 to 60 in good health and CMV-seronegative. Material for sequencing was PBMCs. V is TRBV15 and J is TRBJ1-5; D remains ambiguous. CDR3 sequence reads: CATSRARPLRTQHF. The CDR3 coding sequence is TGTGCCACCAGCAGAGCTCGTCCGCTGAGGACCCAGCATTTT. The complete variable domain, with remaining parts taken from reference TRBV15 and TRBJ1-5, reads DAMVIQNPRYQVTQFGKPVTLSCSQTLNHNVMYWYQQKSSQAPKLLFHYYDKDFNNEADTPDNFQSRRPNTSFCFLDIRSPGLGDTAMYLCATSRARPLRTQHFGDGTRLSIL.